This T cell receptor (beta chain) was sequenced in a study of blood T cell repertoires in COVID-19. Study details: Sites across the United States, Italy and Spain contributed samples from acute and convalescent COVID-19. PBMCs, B-cell-depleted T cells, or T cells provided the cDNA or gDNA that made up the material.

This clone was observed once. Germline CDR1 SNHLY, CDR2 FYNNEI. The CDR3 spans 12 residues. V was clipped by 1 base and J by 13 bases, with 14 bases between them. Source study methods: Amplification with reference gene primers provided the estimates of nucleated cell counts. The repertoire was sequenced with immunoSEQ multiplex PCR; TCRdb's copy has only in-frame clones and lacks some. Clone size and the V and J calls come from that table; the DNA yielded D and trimming. The data hold nearly 200,000 clones, with roughly 90% observed a single time. This clonotype was sampled from a woman aged 70-85 years with acute or convalescent COVID-19. Material: peripheral blood. The chain joins TRBV2 to TRBJ2-7; D may be TRBD2 (6 bases). This chain's CDR3 is CASSEELAKSYF. The DNA for the CDR3 is TGTGCCAGCAGTGAAGAACTAGCTAAGTCCTACTTC.